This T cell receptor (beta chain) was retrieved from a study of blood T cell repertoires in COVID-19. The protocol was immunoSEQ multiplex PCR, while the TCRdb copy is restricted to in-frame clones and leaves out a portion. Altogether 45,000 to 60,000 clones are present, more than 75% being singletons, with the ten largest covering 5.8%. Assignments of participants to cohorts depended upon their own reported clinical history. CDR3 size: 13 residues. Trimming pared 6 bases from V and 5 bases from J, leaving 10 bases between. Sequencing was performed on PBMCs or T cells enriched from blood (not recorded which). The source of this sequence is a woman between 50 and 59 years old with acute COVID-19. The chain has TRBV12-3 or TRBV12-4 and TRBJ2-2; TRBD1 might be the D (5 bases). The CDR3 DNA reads TGTGCCAGCAGAGGGGTTGGGACCGGGGAGCTGTTTTTT. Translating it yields CASRGVGTGELFF.